Shown below are 17 T cell receptor beta chains from a single sample sequenced in a study of naive and memory T cell subsets. Overall study results and limits: A few larger clonotypes appeared in naive repertoires, especially CD8, possibly memory cells re-expressing CD45RA.

Both TRBC1 and TRBC2 were covered by a beta constant-region primer of two equimolar oligonucleotides. Ligated cDNA was amplified by four rounds of PCR with nested alpha and beta constant-region primers and SP2. TCRdb passed the UMI-ligation and nested PCR reads through MiXCR, listing each CDR3 protein once. The sample contains roughly 150,000 distinct CDR3 sequences, 15% to 25% of which appear only once. Antigen specificity for these receptors is unknown. The sequencing sample was made of naive CD8+ T cells from blood. The source is a human donor in good health.

The CDR3 is CSVSEGEPYEQYF. For the CDR3, the DNA is TGCAGCGTTAGTGAGGGAGAACCCTACGAGCAGTACTTC. The chain couples TRBV29-1 to TRBJ2-7, with a possible D match to TRBD2 (5 bases). V was trimmed by 5 bases and J by 2 bases, leaving 13 bases between them. The germline V gene encodes CDR1 SQVTM and CDR2 ANQGSEA. The CDR3 contains 13 residues.

The chain's CDR3 is CASSPGSPGPEQYF. CDR3 bases: TGTGCCAGCAGTCCCGGCAGTCCGGGGCCCGAGCAGTACTTC. The chain couples TRBV5-6 to TRBJ2-7; D might be TRBD1 or TRBD2, each matching 5 bases. The CDR3 contains 14 residues. V lost 5 bases to trimming and J lost 6 bases, with 18 bases between them. Germline loops: CDR1 SGHDT, CDR2 YYEEEE. The entire variable domain, with the rest obtained from reference TRBV5-6 and TRBJ2-7, is as follows: DAGVTQSPTHLIKTRGQQVTLRCSPKSGHDTVSWYQQALGQGPQFIFQYYEEEERQRGNFPDRFSGHQFPNYSSELNVNALLLGDSALYLCASSPGSPGPEQYFGPGTRLTVT.

V is TRBV28 and J is TRBJ2-7, with TRBD2 identical over 16 bases. This CDR3 comprises 15 residues. The ends lost 6 bases at V and 4 bases at J; junction bases unmatched: 3. Germline V CDR1 and CDR2: MDHEN, SYDVKM. The CDR3, as DNA: TGTGCCAGCAGGGGACTAGCGGGAGGGCCGTACGAGCAGTACTTC. This encodes CASRGLAGGPYEQYF.

The chain carries TRBV7-9 and TRBJ1-5; D remains unclear. The CDR3 loop spans 12 amino acids. V was cut by 3 bases and J by 6 bases, with 6 bases left in between. The V gene's germline CDR1 is SEHNR and CDR2 FQNEAQ (reference sequence). CDR3 sequence: CASSLSAQPQHF. Written as DNA, the CDR3 is TGTGCCAGCAGCTTGTCAGCTCAGCCCCAGCATTTT.

The chain joins TRBV7-3 to TRBJ2-7; TRBD2 matches at 9 bases. Unmatched junction bases numbered 8, after V lost 3 bases and J lost 5 bases. This CDR3 contains 15 residues. The germline CDR1 and CDR2 sequences are SGHTA and FQGTGA. The CDR3 sequence: CASSFGREGQNEQYF. The CDR3 DNA sequence: TGTGCCAGCAGCTTCGGGCGGGAGGGCCAGAACGAGCAGTACTTC.

This sequence joins TRBV7-8 and TRBJ2-2; D is possibly TRBD2 (5 bases). The length of the CDR3 is 14 residues. CDR1 SGHVS and CDR2 FQNEAQ come from the germline V gene. V lost 4 bases to trimming and J lost 2 bases, with 8 bases between them. Here the CDR3 reads CASSSRVNTGELFF. The CDR3 DNA is TGTGCCAGCAGCTCGCGGGTTAACACCGGGGAGCTGTTTTTT.

This chain uses TRBV4-1 with TRBJ2-7; a weak D match, TRBD2 (6 bases). CDR3 length equals 16 residues. Trimming stripped 0 bases from V and 2 bases from J, with 14 bases between. Germline-derived CDR1 and CDR2 are MGHRA and YSYEKL. DNA of the CDR3: TGCGCCAGCAGCCAAGAGCCCGGGACTGCGGCCTACGAGCAGTACTTC. Translated: CASSQEPGTAAYEQYF.

This clonotype has just a few counts. The genes are TRBV20-1 and TRBJ1-5, with 8 positions matching TRBD1. Per the germline V gene, CDR1 is DFQATT and CDR2 is SNEGSKA (reference sequence). The CDR3 runs 18 residues. V shed 3 bases, J shed 2 bases, and the junction held 15 bases outside the gene matches. The CDR3 is CSASPGQGPASRNQPQHF. DNA for the CDR3: TGCAGTGCTAGCCCTGGACAGGGACCCGCGTCGCGCAATCAGCCCCAGCATTTT.

The chain combines TRBV6-5 with TRBJ1-1; unclear D gene. CDR3 length: 14 residues. Trimming shortened V by 2 bases and J by 5 bases, and 12 bases separated the two germline ends. CDR1 is MNHEY, CDR2 SVGAGI, per germline. The CDR3 nucleotides are TGTGCCAGCAGTTACAACGGCCTCGTGACTGAAGCTTTCTTT. Translating it yields CASSYNGLVTEAFF.

The chain uses TRBV5-1 and TRBJ2-3, with D tentatively TRBD1 (5 bases). The V end lost 4 bases, the J end lost 2 bases, and 8 bases lay between the germline ends. The CDR3 runs to 13 residues. Germline values: CDR1 SGHRS, CDR2 YFSETQ. CDR3 sequence (DNA): TGCGCCAGCAGCGCGGACACCACAGATACGCAGTATTTT. Protein sequence: CASSADTTDTQYF. The full variable domain, in which reference TRBV5-1 and TRBJ2-3 provide the parts outside the CDR3, is KAGVTQTPRYLIKTRGQQVTLSCSPISGHRSVSWYQQTPGQGLQFLFEYFSETQRNKGNFPGRFSGRQFSNSRSEMNVSTLELGDSALYLCASSADTTDTQYFGPGTRLTVL.

The chain links TRBV4-1 to TRBJ2-5; no clear D. Germline CDR1 and CDR2: MGHRA and YSYEKL. V dropped 1 base and J dropped 2 bases, with 8 bases sitting between them. The CDR3 has 14 amino acids. In DNA form, the CDR3 reads TGCGCCAGCAGCCAAGGGGGTTGGCAAGAGACCCAGTACTTC. Protein sequence: CASSQGGWQETQYF.

The table lists this clonotype with a few counts. The DNA for the CDR3 is TGCGCCAGCAGCCAAGGAGATTCCCGCCTAGGGGAGACCCAGTACTTC. Its protein is CASSQGDSRLGETQYF. The chain carries TRBV4-1 and TRBJ2-5; no clear D. The germline V gene encodes CDR1 MGHRA and CDR2 YSYEKL. The CDR3 spans 16 residues. V dropped 1 base and J dropped 5 bases, with 17 bases sitting between them.

The chain couples TRBV28 to TRBJ1-5, with D hard to call. The CDR3 consists of 14 residues. Germline V CDR1 and CDR2: MDHEN, SYDVKM. V was pared by 1 base and J by 1 base, with 5 bases between. CDR3 in amino acids: CASSLYKSNQPQHF. The DNA of the CDR3 is TGTGCCAGCAGTTTATATAAGAGCAATCAGCCCCAGCATTTT.

A few counts support this clonotype. The chain couples TRBV7-9 to TRBJ2-1; D gene unclear. The CDR3 is 13 residues long. Germline CDR1 SEHNR, CDR2 FQNEAQ (reference sequence). V lost 4 bases, J lost 6 bases, and 10 bases lay in between. The CDR3 region is CASSSSLANEQFF. CDR3 DNA sequence: TGTGCCAGCAGCTCATCCTTGGCCAATGAGCAGTTCTTC.

This chain uses TRBV5-1 with TRBJ1-1; D not resolved. From germline, CDR1 is SGHRS and CDR2 YFSETQ. The CDR3 is made up of 14 amino acids. Trimming took 0 bases from V and 5 from J, leaving 11 bases between them. CDR3 in amino acids: CASSLASDFTEAFF. The CDR3 DNA reads as TGCGCCAGCAGCTTGGCTTCGGATTTTACTGAAGCTTTCTTT.

The chain links TRBV5-1 to TRBJ2-7; D is unresolved. The germline V and J ends were trimmed by 0 bases and 7 bases, with 17 bases remaining between them. Germline V gene sequence: CDR1 SGHRS, CDR2 YFSETQ. There are 15 residues in the CDR3. CDR3 amino acids: CASSLGPAEDVEQYF. The CDR3 region has the DNA TGCGCCAGCAGCTTGGGGCCGGCTGAAGACGTAGAGCAGTACTTC.

This clonotype was recorded a few times. The rearrangement uses TRBV19 and TRBJ1-2; 10 nucleotides match TRBD1. The CDR3 is 14 residues long. CDR1 and CDR2 (germline): LNHDA, SQIVND (reference sequence). Losses at the gene ends were 7 bases for V and 5 bases for J; bases not matched to a gene: 7. The CDR3 here is CASTRDRGDYGYTF. Here the CDR3 DNA reads TGTGCCAGTACCCGGGACAGGGGAGATTATGGCTACACCTTC. Full variable domain (missing parts from reference TRBV19 and TRBJ1-2): DGGITQSPKYLFRKEGQNVTLSCEQNLNHDAMYWYRQDPGQGLRLIYYSQIVNDFQKGDIAEGYSVSREKKESFPLTVTSAQKNPTAFYLCASTRDRGDYGYTFGSGTRLTVV.